This T cell receptor beta chain was captured in a study of radiation and T cells in renal cell carcinoma. Study information: Nephrectomy followed 15 Gy stereotactic body radiation by 4 weeks.

The ends lost 3 bases at V and 3 bases at J; junction bases unmatched: 11. CDR1 and CDR2 from the germline V gene are KGHSH and LQKENI. CDR3 length: 16 amino acids. Time point defined: baseline pretreatment blood. The treatment: 15 Gy SBRT to primary tumor, nephrectomy 4 weeks later. Sequencing used immunoSEQ multiplex PCR; TCRdb keeps in-frame clones, though not all of them. Of some 100,000 clones detected, 65% to 85% appear once; the ten largest clones hold more than 5.5%. The TCR comes from a man in his 60s with renal cell carcinoma. The genes are TRBV18 and TRBJ2-7, with 7 bases fitting TRBD1. The sample here was blood, taken from a patient whose treatment included radiotherapy and nephrectomy. The chain's CDR3 is CASSPTGRGPSYEQYF. The DNA for the CDR3 is TGTGCCAGCTCACCCACCGGTAGGGGGCCTAGCTACGAGCAGTACTTC.